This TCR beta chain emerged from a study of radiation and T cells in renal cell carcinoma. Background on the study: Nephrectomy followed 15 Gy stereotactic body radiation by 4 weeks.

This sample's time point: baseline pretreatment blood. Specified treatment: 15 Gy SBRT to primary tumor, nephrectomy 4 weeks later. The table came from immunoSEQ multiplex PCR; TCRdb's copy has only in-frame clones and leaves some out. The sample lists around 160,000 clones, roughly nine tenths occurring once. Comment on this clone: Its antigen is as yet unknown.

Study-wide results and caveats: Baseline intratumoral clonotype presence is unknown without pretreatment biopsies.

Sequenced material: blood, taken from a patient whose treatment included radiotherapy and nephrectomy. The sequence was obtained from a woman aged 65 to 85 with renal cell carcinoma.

DNA of the CDR3: TGTGCCAGCAGCTTAGGGACAGGTACTCGCAATCAGCCCCAGCATTTT. It specifies CASSLGTGTRNQPQHF. The chain recombines TRBV7-9 with TRBJ1-5; the match to TRBD1 covers 7 bases. The CDR3 has 16 amino acids. The trim removed 1 base at V and 2 bases at J, leaving 5 bases unmatched. CDR1 SEHNR and CDR2 FQNEAQ come from the germline V gene (reference sequence).